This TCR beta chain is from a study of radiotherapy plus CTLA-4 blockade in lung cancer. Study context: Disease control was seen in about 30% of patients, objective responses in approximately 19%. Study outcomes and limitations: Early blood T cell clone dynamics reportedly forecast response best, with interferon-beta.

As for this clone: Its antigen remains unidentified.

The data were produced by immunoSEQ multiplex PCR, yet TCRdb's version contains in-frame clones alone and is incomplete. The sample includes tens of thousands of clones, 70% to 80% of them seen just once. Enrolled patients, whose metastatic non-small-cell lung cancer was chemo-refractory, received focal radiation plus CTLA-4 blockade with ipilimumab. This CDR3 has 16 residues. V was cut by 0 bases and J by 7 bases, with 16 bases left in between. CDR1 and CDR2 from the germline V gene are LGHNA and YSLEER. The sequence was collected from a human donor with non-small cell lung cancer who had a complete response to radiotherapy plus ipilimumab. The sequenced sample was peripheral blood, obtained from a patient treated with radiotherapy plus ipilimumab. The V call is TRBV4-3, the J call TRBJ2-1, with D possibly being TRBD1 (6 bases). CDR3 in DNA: TGCGCCAGCAGCCAAGAGCCAGGGGCTTGGATGAATGAGCAGTTCTTC. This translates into CASSQEPGAWMNEQFF.